Presented here are 32 T cell receptor beta chains from one specimen sequenced in a study of blood T cell repertoires in COVID-19. Using immunoSEQ multiplex PCR, the repertoire was profiled, and TCRdb retains in-frame clones only, with some absent. Among roughly 170,000 clones listed, 84% were seen once. The material sequenced was peripheral blood. All receptors come from a man aged 35 to 55 who had recovered from COVID-19.

This clone appeared a few times. V gene TRBV15 combines with J gene TRBJ1-3; 8 bases line up with TRBD1. V trimming: 1 base; J trimming: 6 bases; junction bases outside the gene matches: 5. Looked up from germline, CDR1 is LNHNV and CDR2 is YYDKDF (reference sequence). This CDR3 contains 15 residues. In DNA form, the CDR3 reads TGTGCCACCAGCAGAGGGGGACAGGAAATAAACACCATATATTTT. Residues: CATSRGGQEINTIYF.

This clone has a handful of counts. This sample includes further DNA sequences coding for the same CDR3. The V gene is TRBV18, the J gene TRBJ2-7; tentatively, D is TRBD1 (6 bases). The length of the CDR3 is 13 residues. Germline V CDR1 and CDR2: KGHSH, LQKENI. V lost 0 bases and J 4 bases, leaving 7 bases between the germline ends. The CDR3 DNA is TGTGCCAGCTCACCACCACAGGGTTACGAGCAGTACTTC. Encoded protein: CASSPPQGYEQYF.

This clone was counted a few times. V gene TRBV11-3 combines with J gene TRBJ2-3, with a weak D call TRBD2 (5 bases). Germline loops: CDR1 SGHNT, CDR2 YENEEA. V lost 2 bases to trimming and J lost 2 bases, with 8 bases between them. This CDR3 has 14 amino acids. The CDR3 reads CASSLYGVTDTQYF. The CDR3 nucleotides are TGTGCCAGCAGCTTATACGGGGTCACAGATACGCAGTATTTT. The full variable domain, in which reference TRBV11-3 and TRBJ2-3 provide the parts outside the CDR3, is EAGVVQSPRYKIIEKKQPVAFWCNPISGHNTLYWYLQNLGQGPELLIRYENEEAVDDSQLPKDRFSAERLKGVDSTLKIQPAELGDSAVYLCASSLYGVTDTQYFGPGTRLTVL.

In DNA form, the CDR3 reads TGCGCCAGCAGCCAAGATAGGGGGGGGAGAGAAAAACTGTTTTTT. This translates into CASSQDRGGREKLFF. The rearrangement links TRBV4-3 to TRBJ1-4; tentatively, D is TRBD1 (6 bases). V shed 0 bases and J shed 8 bases, with 13 bases lying between them. CDR1 LGHNA and CDR2 YSLEER come from the germline V gene. The CDR3 contains 15 residues.

This sequence joins TRBV7-2 and TRBJ1-5; no clear D. The CDR3 length is 12 residues. Trimming removed 3 bases from V and 6 bases from J, with 6 bases in between. Looked up from germline, CDR1 is SGHTA and CDR2 is FQGNSA. DNA for the CDR3: TGTGCCAGCAGCTTCGGTGGTCAGCCCCAGCATTTT. This gives the protein CASSFGGQPQHF. Full variable domain (rest looked up from reference TRBV7-2 and TRBJ1-5): GAGVSQSPSNKVTEKGKDVELRCDPISGHTALYWYRQSLGQGLEFLIYFQGNSAPDKSGLPSDRFSAERTGGSVSTLTIQRTQQEDSAVYLCASSFGGQPQHFGDGTRLSIL.

The rearrangement links TRBV7-9 to TRBJ2-1; 7 nucleotides align to TRBD1. This CDR3 is built from 15 residues. The junction had 12 bases not matched to a gene; V was cut back by 0 bases and J by 13 bases. CDR1 and CDR2 from the germline V gene are SEHNR and FQNEAQ (reference sequence). This chain's CDR3 is CASSLAGAHGTAQFF. CDR3 sequence (DNA): TGTGCCAGCAGCTTAGCCGGGGCCCATGGGACAGCCCAGTTCTTC.

The chain uses TRBV9 and TRBJ2-5, with D tentatively TRBD2 (6 bases). CDR1 and CDR2 from the germline V gene are SGDLS and YYNGEE. V lost 0 bases to trimming and J lost 3 bases, with 21 bases between them. This CDR3 contains 18 residues. CDR3 nucleotide sequence: TGTGCCAGCAGCGTAGCTAACGGGGGTACGGGAGTGGAAGAGACCCAGTACTTC. It translates to CASSVANGGTGVEETQYF. Full variable domain (rest looked up from reference TRBV9 and TRBJ2-5): DSGVTQTPKHLITATGQRVTLRCSPRSGDLSVYWYQQSLDQGLQFLIQYYNGEERAKGNILERFSAQQFPDLHSELNLSSLELGDSALYFCASSVANGGTGVEETQYFGPGTRLLVL.

The chain joins TRBV4-1 to TRBJ2-6, with 7 bases that match TRBD1. The V segment lost 3 bases and the J segment 3 bases; nucleotides outside the gene matches: 8. CDR3 size: 17 residues. The germline gives CDR1 MGHRA, CDR2 YSYEKL. CDR3 DNA: TGCGCCAGCAGCCAGGACAGGCTGGTTGATGGGGCCAACGTCCTGACTTTC. This translates into CASSQDRLVDGANVLTF.

The V gene is TRBV6-2 or TRBV6-3, the J gene TRBJ2-1, with TRBD2 matching 10 bases. The V gene end was trimmed by 1 base and the J gene end by 7 bases; junction bases not matched to a gene: 16. The CDR3 loop spans 19 amino acids. The germline V gene encodes CDR1 MNHEY and CDR2 SVGEGT. CDR3 bases: TGTGCCAGCAGTTACTACCCTCCTGGGTCTAGCGGGGGAGGGAATGAGCAGTTCTTC. Translating it yields CASSYYPPGSSGGGNEQFF.

CDR3 loop: CAWSPLAGTDTQYF. Written as DNA, the CDR3 is TGTGCCTGGAGTCCCCTAGCGGGAACAGATACGCAGTATTTT. The chain couples TRBV30 to TRBJ2-3; 9 nucleotides agree with TRBD2. V shed 2 bases and J 3 bases; nucleotides not matched to a gene: 3. Germline V CDR1 and CDR2: GTSNPN, SVGIG (reference sequence). The CDR3 is 14 amino acids.

The genes are TRBV3-1 (or the pseudogene TRBV3-2) and TRBJ2-5; tentatively, D is TRBD2 (5 bases). The CDR3 loop spans 13 amino acids. Trimming shortened V by 3 bases and J by 1 base, and 6 bases separated the two germline ends. Germline CDR1 is LGHDT and CDR2 is YNNKEL (reference sequence). The CDR3 sequence: CASSQDFQETQYF. The DNA of the CDR3 is TGTGCCAGCAGCCAGGACTTCCAAGAGACCCAGTACTTC.

The chain joins TRBV3-1 (or the pseudogene TRBV3-2) to TRBJ2-1; 11 bases are shared with TRBD2. With V trimmed by 0 bases and J by 6 bases, 1 base remained unmatched. The CDR3 totals 15 residues. The germline gives CDR1 LGHDT, CDR2 YNNKEL (reference sequence). For the CDR3, the DNA is TGTGCCAGCAGCCAAGACACTAGCGGGGGCAATGAGCAGTTCTTC. This encodes CASSQDTSGGNEQFF.

This sequence joins TRBV29-1 and TRBJ2-1; possibly TRBD2 for D (6 bases). The germline gives CDR1 SQVTM, CDR2 ANQGSEA. There are 11 residues in the CDR3. V lost 7 bases and J lost 13, with 17 bases in between. The CDR3 bases are TGCAGCGGGCTGGGTGGGGGGACTCAGTTCTTC. This codes for CSGLGGGTQFF.

V gene TRBV7-6 combines with J gene TRBJ2-3; D perhaps matches TRBD1 (6 bases). V shed 2 bases and J shed 0 bases, with 9 bases lying between them. The CDR3 extends over 15 amino acids. Germline V gene lookup returns CDR1 SGHVS and CDR2 FNYEAQ. CDR3 bases: TGTGCCAGCAGCTTACAGGGGTTAAGCACAGATACGCAGTATTTT. This encodes CASSLQGLSTDTQYF. The full variable domain, rest sourced from reference TRBV7-6 and TRBJ2-3, is GAGVSQSPRYKVTKRGQDVALRCDPISGHVSLYWYRQALGQGPEFLTYFNYEAQQDKSGLPNDRFSAERPEGSISTLTIQRTEQRDSAMYRCASSLQGLSTDTQYFGPGTRLTVL.

The rearrangement uses TRBV4-3 and TRBJ1-2; possible D gene TRBD1, 5 bases. There are 19 residues in the CDR3. The V end was cut by 0 bases, the J end by 1 base, with 21 bases between. Germline V gene sequence: CDR1 LGHNA, CDR2 YSLEER. The chain's CDR3 is CASSQDLQVADTFNYGYTF. CDR3 DNA sequence: TGCGCCAGCAGCCAAGATTTACAGGTGGCAGATACATTTAACTATGGCTACACCTTC.

This chain links TRBV27 with TRBJ2-1, with TRBD2 matching over 15 bases. There are 17 residues in the CDR3. Germline V gene sequence: CDR1 MNHEY, CDR2 SMNVEV (reference sequence). J gave up 7 bases and V 7 bases, and 11 bases lay outside the gene matches. The CDR3 coding sequence is TGTGCCAGCAAACTAAGGAGGACTAGCGGGGGGGCAAATGAGCAGTTCTTC. Translated: CASKLRRTSGGANEQFF.

The rearrangement links TRBV4-3 to TRBJ2-2; a possible D gene is TRBD1 (5 bases). The CDR3 is 14 amino acids. Trimming removed 0 bases from V and 8 bases from J, with 10 bases in between. Germline V gives CDR1 LGHNA, CDR2 YSLEER. In DNA, the CDR3 is TGCGCCAGCAGCCAAGACAGGGCGCTGGGGGAGCTGTTTTTT. The encoded protein is CASSQDRALGELFF.

This rearrangement joins TRBV6-2 or TRBV6-3 to TRBJ1-5; D unclear. Trimming took 2 bases from V and 5 from J, leaving 10 bases between them. Germline V gene lookup returns CDR1 MNHEY and CDR2 SVGEGT. The CDR3 length is 14 residues. The CDR3 DNA reads as TGTGCCAGCAGTTACACGCCGGTTGATCAGCCCCAGCATTTT. Translation gives CASSYTPVDQPQHF.

The V and J genes are TRBV11-3 and TRBJ2-7, with TRBD2 as a possible D gene (7 bases). Trimming pared 9 bases from V and 3 bases from J, leaving 15 bases between. Germline V gene sequence: CDR1 SGHNT, CDR2 YENEEA. CDR3 length: 13 amino acids. The CDR3 DNA sequence: TGTGCCAGTGCAGGGGAGGGCAGCTACGAGCAGTACTTC. It translates to CASAGEGSYEQYF.

This sequence joins TRBV14 and TRBJ2-2; 7 bases are a match to TRBD1. The CDR3 covers 16 residues. Germline assignment: CDR1 SGHDN and CDR2 FVKESK. V gave up 2 bases and J gave up 0 bases; unmatched junction bases: 3. In nucleotides, the CDR3 is TGTGCCAGCAGCCAACGGACAGGCGCGAACACCGGGGAGCTGTTTTTT. As protein: CASSQRTGANTGELFF.

The chain joins TRBV25-1 to TRBJ2-2; 9 nucleotides line up with TRBD1. The germline V gene has CDR1 MGHDK and CDR2 SYGVNS. J lost 6 bases, V lost 0 bases, and 2 bases had no gene match. The CDR3 runs 15 residues. The CDR3 DNA reads TGTGCCAGCAGTGAATATGGGGACAGGGCCGGGGAGCTGTTTTTT. This gives the protein CASSEYGDRAGELFF.

This chain uses TRBV5-6 with TRBJ2-5; no clear D gene. The germline V gene encodes CDR1 SGHDT and CDR2 YYEEEE. V lost 4 bases and J 3 bases, leaving 13 bases between the germline ends. The CDR3 is made up of 14 amino acids. This CDR3 is CASSLHLQEETQYF. In DNA form, the CDR3 reads TGTGCCAGCAGCCTCCACCTTCAGGAAGAGACCCAGTACTTC.

CDR3 nucleotide sequence: TGTGCCAGTAGTTTGGGACAGGGGATGACTGAAGCTTTCTTT. This codes for CASSLGQGMTEAFF. The V gene is TRBV19, the J gene TRBJ1-1; 10 nucleotides line up with TRBD1. Germline CDR1 reads LNHDA; CDR2 reads SQIVND (reference sequence). This CDR3 region has 14 residues. V gave up 5 bases and J gave up 5 bases; unmatched junction bases: 5.

The rearrangement uses TRBV29-1 and TRBJ2-3, with D unresolved. CDR1 is SQVTM and CDR2 is ANQGSEA in the germline V gene. V lost 6 bases, J lost 0 bases, and 10 bases lay in between. The CDR3 runs 13 residues. CDR3 sequence: CSVLRSSTDTQYF. The DNA of the CDR3 is TGCAGCGTGTTGAGATCCAGCACAGATACGCAGTATTTT.

The J gene is TRBJ2-5, the V gene TRBV7-2, with D unclear. V shed 5 bases and J shed 5 bases, with 18 bases lying between them. This CDR3 is built from 15 residues. Germline V gives CDR1 SGHTA, CDR2 FQGNSA. CDR3 amino acids: CASSPVYERSETQYF. The CDR3, as DNA: TGTGCCAGCAGCCCGGTTTACGAACGGTCCGAGACCCAGTACTTC.

J is TRBJ1-5 and V is TRBV20-1; TRBD1 matches 11 bases. Germline-derived CDR1 and CDR2 are DFQATT and SNEGSKA (reference sequence). CDR3 length: 16 amino acids. The trim removed 3 bases at V and 2 bases at J, leaving 6 bases unmatched. CDR3 nucleotides: TGCAGTGCTAGTGGACAGGGGGCGATTGGCAATCAGCCCCAGCATTTT. Translating it yields CSASGQGAIGNQPQHF.

As DNA, the CDR3 is TGCAGCGTCAACCCGGATACAGGGGTAGGCTACACCTTC. Amino acid sequence: CSVNPDTGVGYTF. The chain links TRBV29-1 to TRBJ1-2; TRBD1 matches at 7 bases. V lost 6 bases to trimming and J lost 8 bases; unmatched junction nucleotides: 12. CDR3 length: 13 amino acids. Germline V lookup: CDR1 SQVTM, CDR2 ANQGSEA. Full variable domain (missing parts from reference TRBV29-1 and TRBJ1-2): SAVISQKPSRDICQRGTSLTIQCQVDSQVTMMFWYRQQPGQSLTLIATANQGSEATYESGFVIDKFPISRPNLTFSTLTVSNMSPEDSSIYLCSVNPDTGVGYTFGSGTRLTVV.

V usage is TRBV30 and J usage is TRBJ1-2; the D gene is possibly TRBD1 (5 bases). The CDR3 is made up of 13 amino acids. Germline CDR1 is GTSNPN and CDR2 is SVGIG (reference sequence). With 5 bases removed from V and 4 bases from J, the gap between germline ends came to 14 bases. The CDR3 sequence is CAWRRGGIYGYTF. CDR3 bases: TGTGCCTGGCGGCGCGGGGGAATCTATGGCTACACCTTC.

This chain links TRBV5-4 with TRBJ2-1; the match to TRBD2 covers 11 bases. The CDR3 has 16 residues. The V and J ends lost 1 base and 8 bases, in that order; junction bases with no gene match: 8. Germline loops: CDR1 SGHNT, CDR2 YYREEE (reference sequence). Here the CDR3 DNA reads TGTGCCAGCAGCTTGATGGAGTTAGCGGGGGGGGATGAGCAGTTCTTC. Protein product: CASSLMELAGGDEQFF.

This sequence joins TRBV5-4 and TRBJ1-1; no firm D call. Germline CDR1 reads SGHNT; CDR2 reads YYREEE (reference sequence). The CDR3 spans 13 residues. Trimming took off 2 bases at V and 1 base at J, with 6 bases between the two ends. The CDR3 nucleotides are TGTGCCAGCAGCTTTTCAGGGAACACTGAAGCTTTCTTT. It is translated as CASSFSGNTEAFF.

This clone was recorded at least ten times. This chain joins TRBV6-5 and TRBJ2-5; 12 bases match TRBD1. Trimming removed 5 bases from V and 6 bases from J; junction bases left unmatched: 7. The germline gives CDR1 MNHEY, CDR2 SVGAGI. The CDR3 sequence is 15 residues long. The CDR3 here is CASSRGQGAGQTQYF. The CDR3 nucleotides read TGTGCCAGCAGTAGGGGACAGGGGGCAGGACAGACCCAGTACTTC.

The V call is TRBV6-2 or TRBV6-3, the J call TRBJ1-6, with D uncertain. The CDR3 runs to 17 residues. Trimming cost V 2 bases and J 6 bases, with 17 bases left between them. Germline CDR1 is MNHEY and CDR2 is SVGEGT. The CDR3 DNA reads as TGTGCCAGCAGTTACCGGGAATTTTGGGCCAGTAATTCACCCCTCCACTTT. Its translation is CASSYREFWASNSPLHF.